Listed below are T cell receptor beta chains from one sample, sequenced in a study of blood T cells in healthy people across ages. Each CDR3 protein gets one entry after TCRdb re-called the 5' RACE reads with MiXCR. This sample has approximately 680,000 distinct CDR3 sequences; about 30% occur once, and the top ten carry roughly 14%. Sequencing was performed on blood. These receptors originate from an elderly woman in good health. Both conserved end residues are part of each CDR3. The order of the fields is D gene, clone size, V gene, J gene, CDR3 length, CDR3 protein, CDR3 DNA. The D gene is left open where the match is weak. Only some rows state a clone size, as once, few, many or a class for expanded clones.

d_gene: NA; abundance: NA; v_gene: TRBV2; j_gene: TRBJ1-2; len: 13; CDR3aa: CASSSGRGYGYTF; CDR3nt: TGTGCCAGCAGTTCCGGGAGGGGCTATGGCTACACCTTC
d_gene: NA; abundance: many; v_gene: TRBV30; j_gene: TRBJ2-5; len: 15; CDR3aa: CAWSPPSSGTETQYF; CDR3nt: TGTGCCTGGAGCCCACCGAGCTCTGGGACAGAGACCCAGTACTTC
d_gene: TRBD2; abundance: many; v_gene: TRBV7-3; j_gene: TRBJ2-1; len: 17; CDR3aa: CASSSQGRGASYNEQFF; CDR3nt: TGTGCCAGCAGCTCCCAGGGGCGGGGGGCCTCTTACAATGAGCAGTTCTTC
d_gene: NA; abundance: many; v_gene: TRBV7-2; j_gene: TRBJ2-5; len: 17; CDR3aa: CASSLGTLGGVGGTQYF; CDR3nt: TGTGCCAGCAGCTTAGGGACTTTAGGAGGGGTAGGTGGGACCCAGTACTTC
d_gene: TRBD1; abundance: NA; v_gene: TRBV5-1; j_gene: TRBJ2-2; len: 13; CDR3aa: CASRNRGSGELFF; CDR3nt: TGCGCCAGCAGGAACAGGGGTTCCGGGGAGCTGTTTTTT
d_gene: NA; abundance: many; v_gene: TRBV30; j_gene: TRBJ1-1; len: 14; CDR3aa: CAWSVPVMNTEAFF; CDR3nt: TGTGCCTGGAGTGTACCGGTGATGAACACTGAAGCTTTCTTT
d_gene: NA; abundance: NA; v_gene: TRBV9; j_gene: TRBJ2-5; len: 15; CDR3aa: CASSVAMRGQETQYF; CDR3nt: TGTGCCAGCAGCGTAGCTATGAGGGGGCAAGAGACCCAGTACTTC
d_gene: TRBD2; abundance: many; v_gene: TRBV20-1; j_gene: TRBJ2-1; len: 15; CDR3aa: CSAGAGRGYHNEQFF; CDR3nt: TGCAGTGCTGGGGCGGGGCGGGGGTACCACAATGAGCAGTTCTTC
d_gene: TRBD2; abundance: NA; v_gene: TRBV7-2; j_gene: TRBJ2-1; len: 17; CDR3aa: CASSLRGGGLSYNEQFF; CDR3nt: TGTGCCAGCAGCTTACGCGGCGGGGGGCTCTCCTACAATGAGCAGTTCTTC
d_gene: NA; abundance: few; v_gene: TRBV7-2; j_gene: TRBJ2-1; len: 13; CDR3aa: CASSLGVAGSWFF; CDR3nt: TGTGCCAGCAGCTTAGGGGTAGCCGGGTCATGGTTCTTC
d_gene: NA; abundance: NA; v_gene: TRBV15; j_gene: TRBJ1-5; len: 13; CDR3aa: CATSIDSNQPQHF; CDR3nt: TGTGCCACCAGCATAGATAGCAATCAGCCCCAGCATTTT
d_gene: NA; abundance: NA; v_gene: TRBV7-2; j_gene: TRBJ2-1; len: 13; CDR3aa: CASSGYLNYEQFF; CDR3nt: TGTGCCAGCAGCGGGTACCTGAACTATGAGCAGTTCTTC
d_gene: NA; abundance: many; v_gene: TRBV9; j_gene: TRBJ2-5; len: 13; CDR3aa: CASSARGGETQYF; CDR3nt: TGTGCCAGCAGCGCAAGGGGTGGGGAGACCCAGTACTTC
d_gene: NA; abundance: NA; v_gene: TRBV12-3/TRBV12-4; j_gene: TRBJ1-1; len: 14; CDR3aa: CASSSHGGTTEAFF; CDR3nt: TGTGCCAGCAGTTCCCACGGGGGAACCACTGAAGCTTTCTTT
d_gene: NA; abundance: many; v_gene: TRBV5-4; j_gene: TRBJ1-2; len: 14; CDR3aa: CASSLVGPYYGYTF; CDR3nt: TGTGCCAGCAGCTTGGTGGGGCCTTACTATGGCTACACCTTC
d_gene: TRBD1; abundance: once; v_gene: TRBV5-1; j_gene: TRBJ2-6; len: 16; CDR3aa: CASSGTVSSGANVLTF; CDR3nt: TGCGCCAGCAGCGGGACAGTGTCCTCTGGGGCCAACGTCCTGACTTTC
d_gene: TRBD1; abundance: NA; v_gene: TRBV7-2; j_gene: TRBJ2-5; len: 14; CDR3aa: CASSFPDRVETQYF; CDR3nt: TGTGCCAGCAGCTTCCCGGACAGGGTAGAGACCCAGTACTTC
d_gene: TRBD1; abundance: many; v_gene: TRBV6-2/TRBV6-3; j_gene: TRBJ1-5; len: 15; CDR3aa: CASSSGQGPGQPQHF; CDR3nt: TGTGCCAGCAGTTCCGGACAGGGGCCGGGGCAGCCCCAGCATTTT
d_gene: NA; abundance: many; v_gene: TRBV6-1; j_gene: TRBJ2-1; len: 15; CDR3aa: CASSVDAGPYNEQFF; CDR3nt: TGTGCCAGCAGTGTTGATGCCGGGCCGTACAATGAGCAGTTCTTC
d_gene: TRBD2; abundance: NA; v_gene: TRBV4-3; j_gene: TRBJ2-3; len: 15; CDR3aa: CASSRTLADTDTQYF; CDR3nt: TGCGCCAGCAGCCGGACGCTAGCGGACACGGATACGCAGTATTTT
d_gene: TRBD2; abundance: NA; v_gene: TRBV12-3/TRBV12-4; j_gene: TRBJ2-3; len: 19; CDR3aa: CASSFGGLAGGVSTDTQYF; CDR3nt: TGTGCCAGCAGTTTTGGGGGACTAGCGGGGGGGGTGAGCACAGATACGCAGTATTTT